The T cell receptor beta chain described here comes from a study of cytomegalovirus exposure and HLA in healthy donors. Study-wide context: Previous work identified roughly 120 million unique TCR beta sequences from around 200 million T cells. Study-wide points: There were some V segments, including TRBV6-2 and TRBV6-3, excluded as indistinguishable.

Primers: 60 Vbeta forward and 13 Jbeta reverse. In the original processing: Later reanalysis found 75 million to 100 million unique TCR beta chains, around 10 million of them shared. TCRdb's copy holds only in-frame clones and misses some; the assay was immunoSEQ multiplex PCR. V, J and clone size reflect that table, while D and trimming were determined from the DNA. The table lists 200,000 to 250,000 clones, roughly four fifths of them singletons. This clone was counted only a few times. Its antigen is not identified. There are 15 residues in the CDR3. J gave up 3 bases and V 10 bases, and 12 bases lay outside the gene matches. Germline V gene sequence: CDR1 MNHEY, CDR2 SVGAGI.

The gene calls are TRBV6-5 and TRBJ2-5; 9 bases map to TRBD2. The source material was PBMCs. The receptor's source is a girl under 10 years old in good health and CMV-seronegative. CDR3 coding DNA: TGTGCCACCTCGACGGGGGCGGGGGGGAAAGAGACCCAGTACTTC. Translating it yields CATSTGAGGKETQYF.